The text below deals with one TCR beta chain. Antigen: not known. Primers included in the PCR were 60 Vbeta and 13 Jbeta primers. Produced via immunoSEQ multiplex PCR; TCRdb's table is partial and in-frame only. The data show about 210,000 clones, around 83% seen once. The germline V gene encodes CDR1 MDHEN and CDR2 SYDVKM. Trimming removed 1 base from V and 2 bases from J, with 10 bases in between. This CDR3 region has 15 residues. These data come from a study of cytomegalovirus exposure and HLA in healthy donors. Findings and caveats of the study: It was in a later analysis that TCR association rates were seen to vary by HLA locus, highest for DRB1 and lowest for HLA-C.

The rearrangement joins TRBV28 to TRBJ2-3; TRBD2 is a possible D gene (5 bases). Material: PBMCs. This receptor was identified in a woman in her fifties or sixties in good health and CMV-seropositive. The CDR3, as DNA: TGTGCCAGCAGTTTATCTAAGCGGTACACAGATACGCAGTATTTT. This translates into CASSLSKRYTDTQYF.